A single sample is the source of the 7 T cell receptor beta chains below, sequenced in a study of OX40 agonist ivuxolimab in advanced cancers. Some clones are missing from TCRdb's copy, which holds only in-frame ones; the method was immunoSEQ multiplex PCR. The data show 12,000 or so clones, 84% seen once. The sequenced sample was CD4+ or CD8+ T cells sorted from blood, obtained in a trial of the OX40 agonist ivuxolimab. The receptors derive from an adult with an advanced solid tumor such as melanoma, head and neck, liver or kidney cancer.

This sequence joins TRBV9 and TRBJ2-1; the match to TRBD2 covers 8 bases. CDR3 length: 14 residues. V was clipped by 6 bases and J by 5 bases; unmatched bases: 7. From germline, CDR1 is SGDLS and CDR2 YYNGEE. The CDR3 DNA is TGTGCCAGCACCGAGCGGGGGAACCACAATGAGCAGTTCTTC. This translates into CASTERGNHNEQFF. The variable domain in full, with the rest retrieved from reference TRBV9 and TRBJ2-1, is DSGVTQTPKHLITATGQRVTLRCSPRSGDLSVYWYQQSLDQGLQFLIQYYNGEERAKGNILERFSAQQFPDLHSELNLSSLELGDSALYFCASTERGNHNEQFFGPGTRLTVL.

The V and J genes are TRBV7-9 and TRBJ1-1; no firm D call. Germline V CDR1 and CDR2: SEHNR, FQNEAQ (reference sequence). Trimming shortened V by 4 bases and J by 0 bases, and 6 bases separated the two germline ends. The CDR3 covers 13 residues. In nucleotides, the CDR3 is TGTGCCAGCAGCTGGCATCTGAACACTGAAGCTTTCTTT. This codes for CASSWHLNTEAFF.

The CDR3 loop is CASANRGNYGYTF. CDR3 DNA sequence: TGTGCCAGCGCGAACAGGGGGAACTATGGCTACACCTTC. The J gene is TRBJ1-2, the V gene TRBV27; 8 nucleotides align to TRBD1. The CDR3 has 13 amino acids. Germline CDR1 MNHEY, CDR2 SMNVEV (reference sequence). The trim removed 8 bases at V and 2 bases at J, leaving 4 bases unmatched.

The chain links TRBV10-1 to TRBJ2-7; perhaps TRBD2 as D (6 bases). The CDR3 is made up of 14 amino acids. V was pared by 8 bases and J by 3 bases, with 17 bases between. CDR1 WNHNN and CDR2 SYGVQD come from the germline V gene (reference sequence). The CDR3 here is CASPTRAGIYEQYF. In nucleotides, the CDR3 is TGCGCCAGCCCGACCCGGGCGGGGATCTACGAGCAGTACTTC.

The chain joins TRBV27 to TRBJ2-3; 12 bases line up with TRBD2. The junction had 1 base not matched to a gene; V was cut back by 3 bases and J by 3 bases. CDR3 size: 15 residues. CDR1 and CDR2 (germline): MNHEY, SMNVEV (reference sequence). DNA of the CDR3: TGTGCCAGCAGTTTTCTAGCGGGGGGGACAGATACGCAGTATTTT. Its translation: CASSFLAGGTDTQYF.

V and J are TRBV27 and TRBJ1-5, with 9 bases lining up with TRBD1. The J segment lost 0 bases and the V segment lost 8 bases, leaving 2 bases of the junction unmatched. Germline CDR1 is MNHEY and CDR2 is SMNVEV (reference sequence). CDR3 length equals 14 residues. This CDR3 reads CASQDRGSNQPQHF. The CDR3 nucleotides read TGTGCCAGCCAGGACAGGGGTAGCAATCAGCCCCAGCATTTT.

J is TRBJ1-1 and V is TRBV5-4; no firm D call. This CDR3 has 12 residues. Germline CDR1 reads SGHNT; CDR2 reads YYREEE (reference sequence). The V end lost 4 bases, the J end lost 1 base, and 5 bases lay between the germline ends. Here the CDR3 reads CASSVKNTEAFF. CDR3 nucleotides: TGTGCCAGCAGCGTAAAGAACACTGAAGCTTTCTTT. Drawing the rest from reference TRBV5-4 and TRBJ1-1, the complete variable domain is ETGVTQSPTHLIKTRGQQVTLRCSSQSGHNTVSWYQQALGQGPQFIFQYYREEENGRGNFPPRFSGLQFPNYSSELNVNALELDDSALYLCASSVKNTEAFFGQGTRLTVV.